Shown below are 14 T cell receptor beta chains from a single sample sequenced in a study of blood T cell repertoires in COVID-19. The protocol was immunoSEQ multiplex PCR, while the TCRdb copy is restricted to in-frame clones and leaves out a portion. Of about 400,000 clones listed, roughly 90% were seen once; the top ten hold 3%. The source material was PBMCs or T cells enriched from blood (not recorded which). Receptor source: a woman in her thirties who had recovered from COVID-19.

This chain links TRBV5-8 with TRBJ1-2; 7 bases fit TRBD1. This CDR3 spans 14 amino acids. After removal of 3 bases from V and 5 bases from J, the junction contained 7 bases not matched to a gene. Germline V CDR1 and CDR2: SGHTS, YDEGEE. CDR3 amino acids: CASSSRDRLYGYTF. Here the CDR3 DNA reads TGTGCCAGCAGCTCTCGGGACAGACTTTATGGCTACACCTTC. Looking up the rest from reference TRBV5-8 and TRBJ1-2 gives the full variable domain: EAGVTQSPTHLIKTRGQQATLRCSPISGHTSVYWYQQALGLGLQFLLWYDEGEERNRGNFPPRFSGRQFPNYSSELNVNALELEDSALYLCASSSRDRLYGYTFGSGTRLTVV.

This clone has ten or more counts. The V gene is TRBV5-1, the J gene TRBJ1-2; TRBD1 matches 7 bases. Germline CDR1 SGHRS, CDR2 YFSETQ. The CDR3 is made up of 16 amino acids. The J segment lost 5 bases and the V segment lost 4 bases, leaving 14 bases of the junction unmatched. The CDR3 bases are TGCGCCAGCAGCGCAACAGGGGTCCCTACAAATTATGGCTACACCTTC. This codes for CASSATGVPTNYGYTF.

The chain recombines TRBV10-1 with TRBJ1-3; D ambiguous. Germline V lookup: CDR1 WNHNN, CDR2 SYGVQD (reference sequence). The CDR3 is 14 amino acids. Trimming shortened V by 5 bases and J by 2 bases, and 10 bases separated the two germline ends. Here the CDR3 reads CASSPGGTGNTIYF. CDR3 nucleotides: TGCGCCAGCAGTCCGGGAGGGACTGGAAACACCATATATTTT.

Only a few counts were recorded for this clone. The gene calls are TRBV6-5 and TRBJ2-6, with no clear D. Germline CDR1 is MNHEY and CDR2 is SVGAGI. Trimming cost V 3 bases and J 0 bases, with 6 bases left between them. CDR3 length equals 15 residues. CDR3 protein: CASSYVSSGANVLTF. In DNA form, the CDR3 reads TGTGCCAGCAGTTATGTCAGCTCTGGGGCCAACGTCCTGACTTTC.

The chain couples TRBV6-5 to TRBJ1-1; tentative D call: TRBD1 (5 bases). The germline gives CDR1 MNHEY, CDR2 SVGAGI. V was clipped by 10 bases and J by 5 bases, with 14 bases between them. This CDR3 has 12 amino acids. The DNA of the CDR3 is TGTGCCACCCTGGGGGGATTGACTGAAGCTTTCTTT. Translating it yields CATLGGLTEAFF.

The V call is TRBV27, the J call TRBJ2-7; 8 bases map to TRBD1. V lost 6 bases, J lost 7 bases, and 11 bases stayed unmatched. Germline V CDR1 and CDR2: MNHEY, SMNVEV (reference sequence). This CDR3 has 14 amino acids. The CDR3 reads CASRPMTGVDEQYF. For the CDR3, the DNA is TGTGCCAGCAGACCCATGACAGGGGTGGATGAGCAGTACTTC.

Comment on this clone: Distinct nucleotide sequences in the sample also encode this CDR3. The chain is built from TRBV9 and TRBJ2-5, with TRBD2 matching 15 bases. CDR1 and CDR2 from the germline V gene are SGDLS and YYNGEE. The CDR3 runs 17 residues. V was pared by 0 bases and J by 2 bases, with 2 bases of the junction left unmatched. The CDR3 loop is CASSVGGLAGGQETQYF. For the CDR3, the DNA is TGTGCCAGCAGCGTAGGAGGACTAGCGGGGGGGCAAGAGACCCAGTACTTC.

This clone was seen only a few times. The chain employs TRBV24-1 and TRBJ2-1; perhaps TRBD1 as D (6 bases). The ends were cut back, 2 bases at V and 4 bases at J, with 11 bases in the middle. Germline values: CDR1 KGHDR, CDR2 SFDVKD. The CDR3 has 15 residues. CDR3 sequence (DNA): TGTGCCACCAGTGATTACAGGGCGGGTTACAATGAGCAGTTCTTC. It translates to CATSDYRAGYNEQFF.

This chain uses TRBV11-3 with TRBJ2-7; tentative D call: TRBD2 (5 bases). There are 15 residues in the CDR3. Trimming took off 0 bases at V and 3 bases at J, with 12 bases between the two ends. Germline loops: CDR1 SGHNT, CDR2 YENEEA. CDR3 amino acids: CASSLDRRLSYEQYF. The CDR3 DNA reads TGTGCCAGCAGCTTAGATCGGAGGTTAAGCTACGAGCAGTACTTC.

The V and J genes are TRBV5-1 and TRBJ2-1, with TRBD1 as a possible D gene (6 bases). CDR3 length: 13 amino acids. Between the trimmed V and J ends, which lost 3 bases and 4 bases, there was a span of 8 bases. CDR1 and CDR2 (germline): SGHRS, YFSETQ. This chain's CDR3 is CASSWTAYNEQFF. For the CDR3, the DNA is TGCGCCAGCAGCTGGACAGCTTACAATGAGCAGTTCTTC.

The chain combines TRBV7-2 with TRBJ2-1; D gene uncertain. Germline-derived CDR1 and CDR2 are SGHTA and FQGNSA. V was pared by 3 bases and J by 0 bases, with 9 bases between. The CDR3 consists of 15 residues. CDR3 loop: CASSFTATSYNEQFF. Written as DNA, the CDR3 is TGTGCCAGCAGCTTCACCGCTACCTCCTACAATGAGCAGTTCTTC. The entire variable domain, with the rest obtained from reference TRBV7-2 and TRBJ2-1, is as follows: GAGVSQSPSNKVTEKGKDVELRCDPISGHTALYWYRQSLGQGLEFLIYFQGNSAPDKSGLPSDRFSAERTGGSVSTLTIQRTQQEDSAVYLCASSFTATSYNEQFFGPGTRLTVL.

The chain joins TRBV13 to TRBJ2-1, with TRBD2 matching 10 bases. Germline-derived CDR1 and CDR2 are PRHDT and FYEKMQ (reference sequence). This CDR3 region has 16 residues. Trimming cost V 5 bases and J 2 bases; bases outside gene matches: 6. The CDR3 sequence: CASSLQLAGTYNEQFF. The CDR3 region has the DNA TGTGCCAGCAGCCTACAACTAGCGGGAACCTACAATGAGCAGTTCTTC.

V is TRBV5-4 and J is TRBJ1-5, with D tentatively TRBD1 (6 bases). The germline V gene has CDR1 SGHNT and CDR2 YYREEE (reference sequence). The CDR3 runs 17 residues. V lost 5 bases and J 5 bases, leaving 23 bases between the germline ends. The CDR3 sequence is CASSLVQGTQHDQPQHF. CDR3 DNA: TGTGCCAGCAGTCTTGTCCAAGGGACACAACATGATCAGCCCCAGCATTTT.

This chain links TRBV10-3 with TRBJ2-7; 8 bases are shared with TRBD1. The CDR3 sequence is 15 residues long. Germline CDR1 reads ENHRY; CDR2 reads SYGVKD. The ends lost 0 bases at V and 5 bases at J; junction bases unmatched: 6. The CDR3 is CAISESAGGENEQYF. The CDR3 bases are TGTGCCATCAGTGAGTCGGCAGGGGGCGAGAACGAGCAGTACTTC.